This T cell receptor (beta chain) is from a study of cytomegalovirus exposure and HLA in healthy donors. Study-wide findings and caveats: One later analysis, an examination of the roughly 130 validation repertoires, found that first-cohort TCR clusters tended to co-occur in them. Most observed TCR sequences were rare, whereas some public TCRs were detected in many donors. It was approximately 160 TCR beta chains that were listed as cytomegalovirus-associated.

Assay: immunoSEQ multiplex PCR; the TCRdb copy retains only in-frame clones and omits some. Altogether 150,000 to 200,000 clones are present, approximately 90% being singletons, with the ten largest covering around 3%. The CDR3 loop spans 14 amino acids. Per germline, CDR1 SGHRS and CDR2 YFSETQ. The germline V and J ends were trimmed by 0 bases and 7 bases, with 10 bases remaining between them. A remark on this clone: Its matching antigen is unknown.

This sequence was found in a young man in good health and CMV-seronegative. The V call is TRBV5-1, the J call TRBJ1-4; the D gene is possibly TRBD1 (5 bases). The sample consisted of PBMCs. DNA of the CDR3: TGCGCCAGCAGCTTGGGCGGGGCGAGTGAAAAACTGTTTTTT. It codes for CASSLGGASEKLFF.